Only one count was recorded for the clone carrying this TCR beta chain. As yet, its antigen is unknown. TCRdb keeps only in-frame clones here, not all; method: immunoSEQ multiplex PCR. The sample includes around 980,000 clones, roughly 74% of them seen just once. This specimen belongs to a study of shared clonotypes between healthy human individuals. Study-level results: Sampling involved blood alone; tissue repertoires likely differ. Relative to clonotypes present in all four donors, those not shared had lower generation probabilities.

Looked up from germline, CDR1 is SQVTM and CDR2 is ANQGSEA. The V end was cut by 2 bases, the J end by 0 bases, with 14 bases between. The CDR3 sequence is 16 residues long. Healthy HIV-negative adults with no recent acute infections or vaccinations were recruited as donors. This sequence originates from a young man in good health. Some clones in this sample may be carry-over from other donors' samples. The chain employs TRBV29-1 and TRBJ2-1, with unresolved D. Sequencing was carried out using memory CD4+ T cells from PBMCs. As for subset: CD45RA-negative fraction. The DNA of the CDR3 is TGCAGCGTTGAAAAGACTCCGCGGACCTCCTACAATGAGCAGTTCTTC. Its translation is CSVEKTPRTSYNEQFF.